The TCR beta chain described here comes from a study of CD8+ T cells in alopecia areata (dated by TCRdb to the late 2010s). At the level of the whole study: The treated patients, all with moderate-to-severe alopecia areata, were enrolled in an open-label pilot trial of oral tofacitinib given at 5 to 10 mg twice daily. Tofacitinib was given for 6 to 18 months, followed by 6 months of follow-up off drug to assess delayed response and recurrence. The SALT score, which quantifies the percentage of affected scalp surface area, was used to measure disease severity in treated patients. The study used high-throughput TCRbeta sequencing to examine T cell clonal expansion in alopecia areata, in both the C3H/HeJ mouse model and human patients. In humans, TCRbeta sequencing was performed on scalp tissue and on sorted CD4+ and CD8+ peripheral blood T cells from healthy controls and from patients with patchy or totalis/universalis alopecia areata. Biopsies were taken from tofacitinib-treated patients at baseline and again at 4 and 24 weeks into treatment, and several of those patients also had a later scalp biopsy. Scalp clonality was compared among normal scalp (n=4), patchy alopecia areata scalp (n=8), and alopecia totalis/universalis scalp (n=8). RNA was obtained with the PAXgene miRNA kit for fixed scalp, the miRNeasy kit for PBMCs, and the RNeasy kit for mouse skin. TCRbeta CDR3 regions were amplified by immunoSEQ multiplex PCR using 35 Vbeta forward and 13 Jbeta reverse primers.

The germline V gene sets CDR1 to SGHRS and CDR2 to YFSETQ. Including cysteine and phenylalanine, the CDR3 has 14 amino acids. Only the CDR3 DNA is retained, 42 bases long and in frame from the first base. V is cut by 7 bases and J by 5 bases, and the space between the germline ends is 16 bases. Receptors were amplified or captured by the immunoSEQ multiplex PCR assay. For TCR sequencing, RNA was extracted from every sample and reverse transcribed into cDNA to serve as template. SuperScript III was used for first-strand cDNA synthesis, primed with a 2:1 mix of oligo-dT and random hexamers. A synthetic immune receptor repertoire was used to measure amplification bias, and any remaining bias was corrected computationally. In the original analysis: Raw reads were preprocessed to remove errors, and CDR3 was defined according to IMGT conventions as the region from the conserved cysteine to phenylalanine. Clonality was calculated as 1 minus Shannon entropy normalized by log2 of the number of productive unique TCRs. Whether each scalp clone was CD4 or CD8 was inferred by checking scalp TCRbeta sequences against the CD4 and CD8 repertoires from sorted blood. TCRdb retrieved this table from immuneACCESS and kept in-frame rearrangements only. Not all clones are present; in checked studies, unresolved V genes account for under half, and no reason is known for the remainder. V and J calls and clone size are given by that table; D and trimming were obtained from the DNA. The sample table shows approximately 3,300 clones, and around 80% are seen once. The ten largest clonotypes hold about 5% of the sample.

What the authors observed across the whole study: The treated cohort was small, with a single nonresponder, so links between baseline CD8+ expansion and response need larger studies. During tofacitinib treatment, many expanded lesional clones stuck around in both scalp and blood, and this persistence may partly explain why relapse happens after treatment is stopped. TCR sequences shared between patients were less clear than in mice, possibly partly because of HLA diversity in the patient population. With tofacitinib, both scalp clonality and the number of expanded CD8+ clones among the top 100 scalp clones went down significantly. Compared with normal scalp, lesional scalp, particularly in alopecia totalis/universalis, had higher clonality and more expanded CD8+ clones, which suggests antigenic drive. Scalp TCR repertoire analysis is complicated because resident alphabeta T cells in normal human skin are also sequenced, whereas mouse skin is dominated by gammadelta T cells.

According to the study, the label for this sample's time point signals: around 26 weeks on oral tofacitinib. The treatment or condition label corresponds to: oral pan-JAK inhibitor, 5-10 mg twice daily. Lesional scalp punch biopsies and peripheral blood were collected from alopecia areata patients. Human scalp biopsies were fixed immediately in PAXgene tissue containers. To note about this clone: Its cognate antigen has yet to be identified. No quality values exist for individual bases; no much larger clone is one base distant.

Sequencing was performed on skin, taken at week 24, from a patient treated with tofacitinib. This TCR came from a human donor with alopecia areata. The V gene is TRBV5-1 and the J gene is TRBJ1-5; TRBD1 is perhaps the D gene, given 5 matching bases. DNA sequence: TGCGCCAGCCGCAGGGTGCCGGACGATCAGCCCCAGCATTTT. Translated, it gives CASRRVPDDQPQHF.